This T cell receptor beta chain was recovered during a study of regulatory T cells in long-lasting Graves disease. This clonotype has only a few counts. What it binds is unknown. Time point reported: persistent/refractory GD, antithyroid drugs over 5 years with positive TRAb. Scientists built the TCR library using RNA that was extracted from PBMCs. The patient group derived from an endocrinology department in Xi'an, China. General study findings and limits: For persistent Graves' patients, TCR diversity was lower than for newly diagnosed ones. Accuracy may have suffered from the small sample size. Persistent patients had more shared public clonotypes (roughly 2,700) than new patients (about 920).

Combining iRepertoire HTBI primers with Arm-PCR of CDR3 regions, the authors built TCR beta libraries. One entry per CDR3 protein, called by TCRdb with MiXCR from the multiplex PCR reads. The table lists roughly 430,000 distinct CDR3 sequences, about 21% of them singletons. The TCR comes from a female donor with Graves disease. Sequenced here: peripheral blood mononuclear cells (PBMCs), sampled when the disease was refractory, from a patient treated with antithyroid drugs.

This CDR3 reads CASSTVGTHEQYF. CDR3 sequence (DNA): TGTGCCAGCAGCACCGTAGGCACCCACGAGCAGTACTTC. The chain combines TRBV7-9 with TRBJ2-7; no definite D call. CDR3 length equals 13 residues. The germline CDR1 and CDR2 sequences are SEHNR and FQNEAQ (reference sequence). Trimming pared 5 bases from V and 5 bases from J, leaving 13 bases between.